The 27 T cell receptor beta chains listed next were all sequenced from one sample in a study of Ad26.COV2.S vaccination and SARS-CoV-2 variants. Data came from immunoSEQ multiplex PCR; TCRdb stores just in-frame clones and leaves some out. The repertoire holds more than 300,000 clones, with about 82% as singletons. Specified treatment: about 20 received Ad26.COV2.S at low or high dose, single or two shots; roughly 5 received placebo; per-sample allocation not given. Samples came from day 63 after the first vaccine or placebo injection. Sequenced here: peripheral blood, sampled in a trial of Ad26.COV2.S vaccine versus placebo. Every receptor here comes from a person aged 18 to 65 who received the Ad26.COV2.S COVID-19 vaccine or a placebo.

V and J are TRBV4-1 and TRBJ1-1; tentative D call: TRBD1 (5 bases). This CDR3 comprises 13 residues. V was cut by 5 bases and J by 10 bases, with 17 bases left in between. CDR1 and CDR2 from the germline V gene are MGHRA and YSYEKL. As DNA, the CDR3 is TGCGCCAGCAGCACGGGGACCTTCGGTAGAGCTTTCTTT. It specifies CASSTGTFGRAFF.

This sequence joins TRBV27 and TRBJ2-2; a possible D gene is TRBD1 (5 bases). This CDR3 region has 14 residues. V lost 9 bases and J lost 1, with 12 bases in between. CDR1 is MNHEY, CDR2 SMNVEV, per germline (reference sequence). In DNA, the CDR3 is TGTGCCAGTCCTAAAGGGGTGAACACCGGGGAGCTGTTTTTT. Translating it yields CASPKGVNTGELFF.

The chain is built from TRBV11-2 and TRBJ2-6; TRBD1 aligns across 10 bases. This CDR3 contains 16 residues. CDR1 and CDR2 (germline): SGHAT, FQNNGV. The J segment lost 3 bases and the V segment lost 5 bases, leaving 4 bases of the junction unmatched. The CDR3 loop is CASSRQGAVGANVLTF. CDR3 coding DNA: TGTGCCAGCAGCAGACAGGGGGCGGTTGGGGCCAACGTCCTGACTTTC.

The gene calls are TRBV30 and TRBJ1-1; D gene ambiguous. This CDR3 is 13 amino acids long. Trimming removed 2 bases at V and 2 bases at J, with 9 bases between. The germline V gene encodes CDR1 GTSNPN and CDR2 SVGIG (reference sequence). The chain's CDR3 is CAWSRSGNTEAFF. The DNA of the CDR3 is TGTGCCTGGAGTAGGTCGGGAAACACTGAAGCTTTCTTT.

The CDR3 spells CAISAGTGAFDEQYF. CDR3 sequence (DNA): TGTGCCATCAGTGCTGGGACAGGGGCTTTCGACGAGCAGTACTTC. V is TRBV10-3 and J is TRBJ2-7, with TRBD1 matching over 10 bases. CDR1 and CDR2 (germline): ENHRY, SYGVKD. Trimming at V came to 4 bases and at J to 5 bases, leaving 8 bases not matched to a gene. CDR3 length: 15 amino acids.

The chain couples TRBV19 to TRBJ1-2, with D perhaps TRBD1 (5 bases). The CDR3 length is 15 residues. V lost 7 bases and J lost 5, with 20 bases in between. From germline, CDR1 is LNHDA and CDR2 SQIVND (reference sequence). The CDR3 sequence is CASNTPQGGRYGYTF. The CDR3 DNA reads TGTGCCAGTAATACACCTCAGGGCGGACGGTATGGCTACACCTTC.

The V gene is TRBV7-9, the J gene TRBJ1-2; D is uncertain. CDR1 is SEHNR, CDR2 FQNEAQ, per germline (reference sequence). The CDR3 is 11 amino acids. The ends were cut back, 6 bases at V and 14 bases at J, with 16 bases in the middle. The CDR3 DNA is TGTGCCAGCAGGCCCAAGGACGTACAGACCTTC. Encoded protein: CASRPKDVQTF.

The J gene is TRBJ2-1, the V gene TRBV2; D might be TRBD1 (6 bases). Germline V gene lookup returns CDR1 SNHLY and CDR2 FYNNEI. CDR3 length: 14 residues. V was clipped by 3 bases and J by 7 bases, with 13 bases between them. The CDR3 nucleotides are TGTGCCAGCAGTGATCTTGGACAGACTAATGAGCAGTTCTTC. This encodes CASSDLGQTNEQFF. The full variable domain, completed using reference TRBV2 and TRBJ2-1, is EPEVTQTPSHQVTQMGQEVILRCVPISNHLYFYWYRQILGQKVEFLVSFYNNEISEKSEIFDDQFSVERPDGSNFTLKIRSTKLEDSAMYFCASSDLGQTNEQFFGPGTRLTVL.

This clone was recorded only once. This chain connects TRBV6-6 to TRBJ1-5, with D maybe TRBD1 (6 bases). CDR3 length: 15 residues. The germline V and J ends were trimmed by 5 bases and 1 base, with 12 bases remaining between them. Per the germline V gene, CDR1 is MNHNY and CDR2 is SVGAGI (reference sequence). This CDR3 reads CASSRGGGSNQPQHF. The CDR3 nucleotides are TGTGCCAGCAGTCGCGGGGGCGGGAGCAATCAGCCCCAGCATTTT.

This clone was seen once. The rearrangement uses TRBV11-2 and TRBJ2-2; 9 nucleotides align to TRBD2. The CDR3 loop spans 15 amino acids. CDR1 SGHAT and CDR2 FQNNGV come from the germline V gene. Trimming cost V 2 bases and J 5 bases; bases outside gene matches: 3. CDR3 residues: CASSLSGGQTGELFF. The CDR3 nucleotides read TGTGCCAGCAGCTTAAGCGGGGGGCAGACCGGGGAGCTGTTTTTT.

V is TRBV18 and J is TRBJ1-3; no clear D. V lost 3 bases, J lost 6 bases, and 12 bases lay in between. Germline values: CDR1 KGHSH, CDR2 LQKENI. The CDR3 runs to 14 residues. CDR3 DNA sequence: TGTGCCAGCTCACCGGACTATTTGTTAAACACCATATATTTT. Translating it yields CASSPDYLLNTIYF.

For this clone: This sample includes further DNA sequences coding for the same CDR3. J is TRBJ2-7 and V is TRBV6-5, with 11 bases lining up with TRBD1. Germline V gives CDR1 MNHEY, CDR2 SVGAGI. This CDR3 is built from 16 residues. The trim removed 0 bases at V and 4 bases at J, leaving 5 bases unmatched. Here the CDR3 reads CASSYSRTGGSYEQYF. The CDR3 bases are TGTGCCAGCAGTTACTCCAGGACAGGGGGCAGTTACGAGCAGTACTTC.

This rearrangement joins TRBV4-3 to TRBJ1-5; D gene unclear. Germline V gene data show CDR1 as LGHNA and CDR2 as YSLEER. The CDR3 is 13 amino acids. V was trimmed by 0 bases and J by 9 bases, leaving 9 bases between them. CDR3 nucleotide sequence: TGCGCCAGCAGCCAAGAGGTGGGTGTGCCCCAGCATTTT. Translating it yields CASSQEVGVPQHF.

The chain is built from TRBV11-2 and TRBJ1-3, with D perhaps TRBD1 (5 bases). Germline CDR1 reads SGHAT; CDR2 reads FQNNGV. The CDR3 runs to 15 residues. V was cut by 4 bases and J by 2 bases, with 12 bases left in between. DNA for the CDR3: TGTGCCAGCAGCTCGTCAGCGGGGCCTGGAAACACCATATATTTT. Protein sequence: CASSSSAGPGNTIYF.

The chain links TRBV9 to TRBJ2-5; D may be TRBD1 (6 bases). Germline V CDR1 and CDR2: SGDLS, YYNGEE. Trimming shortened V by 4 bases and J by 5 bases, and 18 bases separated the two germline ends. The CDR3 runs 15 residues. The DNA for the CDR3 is TGTGCCAGCAGCCCAGGGGACCAGGGCGGGGAGACCCAGTACTTC. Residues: CASSPGDQGGETQYF.

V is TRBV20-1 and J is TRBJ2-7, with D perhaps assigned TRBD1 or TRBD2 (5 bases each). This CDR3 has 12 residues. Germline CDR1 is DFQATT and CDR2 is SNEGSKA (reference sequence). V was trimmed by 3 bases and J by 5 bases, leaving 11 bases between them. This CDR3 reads CSASRQGDEQYF. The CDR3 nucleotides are TGCAGTGCTAGTCGTCAGGGAGACGAGCAGTACTTC.

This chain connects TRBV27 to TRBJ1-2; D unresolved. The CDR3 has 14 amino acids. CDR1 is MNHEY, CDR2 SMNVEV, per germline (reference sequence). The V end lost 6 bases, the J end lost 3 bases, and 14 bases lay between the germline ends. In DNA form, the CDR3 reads TGTGCCAGCAGGTCCCCCGGGCGGCACTATGGCTACACCTTC. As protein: CASRSPGRHYGYTF.

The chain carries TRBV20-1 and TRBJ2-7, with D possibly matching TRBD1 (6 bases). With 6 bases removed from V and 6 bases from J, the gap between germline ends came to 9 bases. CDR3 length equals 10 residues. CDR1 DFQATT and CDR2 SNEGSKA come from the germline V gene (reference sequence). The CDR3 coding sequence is TGCAGTGCGCTCAGGGGCGAGCAGTACTTC. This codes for CSALRGEQYF.

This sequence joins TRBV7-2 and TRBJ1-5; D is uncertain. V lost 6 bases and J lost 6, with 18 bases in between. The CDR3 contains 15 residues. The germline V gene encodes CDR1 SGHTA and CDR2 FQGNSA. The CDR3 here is CASSYEGGGLQPQHF. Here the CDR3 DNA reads TGTGCCAGCAGTTATGAAGGAGGAGGGCTTCAGCCCCAGCATTTT.

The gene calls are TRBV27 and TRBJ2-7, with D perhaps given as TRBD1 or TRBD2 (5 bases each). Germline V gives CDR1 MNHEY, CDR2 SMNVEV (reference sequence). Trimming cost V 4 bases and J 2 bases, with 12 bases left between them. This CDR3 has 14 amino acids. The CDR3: CASSYSGTTYEQYF. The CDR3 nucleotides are TGTGCCAGCAGTTATTCCGGGACCACCTACGAGCAGTACTTC.

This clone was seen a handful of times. CDR3 bases: TGCGCCAGCAGCTCGGACAGGGGTTTAGAGCAGTACTTC. It specifies CASSSDRGLEQYF. The rearrangement uses TRBV5-1 and TRBJ2-7; 9 nucleotides match TRBD1. From germline, CDR1 is SGHRS and CDR2 YFSETQ. This CDR3 contains 13 residues. V dropped 3 bases and J dropped 7; count of bases not matched to a gene: 5.

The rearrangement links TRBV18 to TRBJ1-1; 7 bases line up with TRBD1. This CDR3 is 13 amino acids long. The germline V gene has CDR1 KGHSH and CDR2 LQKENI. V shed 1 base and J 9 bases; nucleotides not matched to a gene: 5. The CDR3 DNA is TGTGCCAGCTCACCACTAAGGGACAGAAAAGCTTTCTTT. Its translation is CASSPLRDRKAFF.

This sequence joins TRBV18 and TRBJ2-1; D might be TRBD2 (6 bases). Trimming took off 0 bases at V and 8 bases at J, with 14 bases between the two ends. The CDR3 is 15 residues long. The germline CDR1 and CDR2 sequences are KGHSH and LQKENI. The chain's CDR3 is CASSPPGLQKDEQFF. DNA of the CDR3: TGTGCCAGCTCACCACCGGGACTCCAGAAGGATGAGCAGTTCTTC.

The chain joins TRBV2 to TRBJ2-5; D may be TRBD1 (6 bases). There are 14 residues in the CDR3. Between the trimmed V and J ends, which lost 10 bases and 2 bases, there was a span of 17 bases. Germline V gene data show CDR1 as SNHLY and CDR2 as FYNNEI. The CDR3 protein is CAIATGRGQETQYF. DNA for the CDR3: TGTGCCATTGCGACAGGTCGGGGACAAGAGACCCAGTACTTC.

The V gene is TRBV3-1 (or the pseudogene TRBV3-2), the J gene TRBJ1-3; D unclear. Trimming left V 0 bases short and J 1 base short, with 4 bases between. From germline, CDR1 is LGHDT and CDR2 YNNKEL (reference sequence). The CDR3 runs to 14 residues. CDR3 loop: CASSQEDSGNTIYF. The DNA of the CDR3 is TGTGCCAGCAGCCAAGAGGATTCTGGAAACACCATATATTTT.

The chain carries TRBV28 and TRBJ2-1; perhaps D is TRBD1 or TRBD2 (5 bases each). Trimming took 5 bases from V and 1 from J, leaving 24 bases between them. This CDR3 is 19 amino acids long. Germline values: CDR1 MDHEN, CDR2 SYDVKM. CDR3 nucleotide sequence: TGTGCCAGCAGTCCCCCGAGAGGGACCGAATTCGGGTCCTACAATGAGCAGTTCTTC. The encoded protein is CASSPPRGTEFGSYNEQFF.

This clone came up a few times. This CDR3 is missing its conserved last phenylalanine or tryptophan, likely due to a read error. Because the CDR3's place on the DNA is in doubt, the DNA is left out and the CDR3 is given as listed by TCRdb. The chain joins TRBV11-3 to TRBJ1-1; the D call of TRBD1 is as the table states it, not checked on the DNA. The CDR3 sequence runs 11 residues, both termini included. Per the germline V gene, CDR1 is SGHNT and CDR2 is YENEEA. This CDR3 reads CARPTGGSYFY.